This T cell receptor beta chain was sequenced for a study of read filtering for tumor transcriptome and immune sequencing. The table lists this clonotype with many counts. Sampling of bone marrow took place during active disease in every patient. The V end lost 5 bases, the J end lost 6 bases, and 17 bases lay between the germline ends. This CDR3 has 14 residues. Germline V gene lookup returns CDR1 SQVTM and CDR2 ANQGSEA. This library used around 400 ng RNA and molecular barcoded adaptors spanning alpha/delta and beta/gamma chains. TCRdb called the reads again in MiXCR, with one record for every CDR3 protein. The sample carries roughly 130,000 distinct CDR3 sequences, under 15% recorded once.

The sequencing sample was made of a population of CD138-negative cells sorted from bone marrow. The chain employs TRBV29-1 and TRBJ2-1, with D maybe TRBD1 (7 bases). The receptor was derived from a donor aged 40 or older with multiple myeloma. DNA of the CDR3: TGCAGCGTTAGCAGGGGGGTTAGACGCAATGAGCAGTTCTTC. Translating it yields CSVSRGVRRNEQFF.